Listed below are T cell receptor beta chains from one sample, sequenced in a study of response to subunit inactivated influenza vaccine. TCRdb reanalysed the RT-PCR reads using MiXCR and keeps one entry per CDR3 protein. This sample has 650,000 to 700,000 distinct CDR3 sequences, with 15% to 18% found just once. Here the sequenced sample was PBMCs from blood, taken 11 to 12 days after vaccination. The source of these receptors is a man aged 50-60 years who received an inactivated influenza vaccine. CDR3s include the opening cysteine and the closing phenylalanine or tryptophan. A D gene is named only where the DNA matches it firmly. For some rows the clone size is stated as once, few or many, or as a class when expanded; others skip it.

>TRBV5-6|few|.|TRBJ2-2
TGTGCCAGCAGCTTGTATCAGTTTTTCACCGGGGAGCTGTTTTTT
CASSLYQFFTGELFF
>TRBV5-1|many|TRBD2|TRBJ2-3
TGCGCCAGCAGCTTGACTAGCGGGGTCACAGATACGCAGTATTTT
CASSLTSGVTDTQYF
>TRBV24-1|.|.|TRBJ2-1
TGTGCCACCAGTGACGGGGCCTTGGATGAGCAGTTCTTC
CATSDGALDEQFF
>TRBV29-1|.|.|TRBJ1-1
TGCAGCGCCTTTGGGGGGTCCGGCACTGAAGCTTTCTTT
CSAFGGSGTEAFF
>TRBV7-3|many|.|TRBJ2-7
TGTGCCAGCAGCTTAAGGCCGGGACGCGAGCAGTACTTC
CASSLRPGREQYF
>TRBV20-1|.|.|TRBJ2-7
TGCAGTGCTAGAGATCGGGTCGGGGTTCTCTTCTACGAGCAGTACTTC
CSARDRVGVLFYEQYF
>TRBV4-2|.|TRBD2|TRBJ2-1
TGTGCCAGCAGCCAAGCGGAACTAGCGGGGGGTCTCAATGAGCAGTTCTTC
CASSQAELAGGLNEQFF
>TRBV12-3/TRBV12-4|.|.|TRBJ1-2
TGTGCCAGCAGCTCGAGCGGGTACTATGGCTACACCTTC
CASSSSGYYGYTF
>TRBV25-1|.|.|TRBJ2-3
TGTGCCAGCAGTGCTTGGGGATACACAGATACGCAGTATTTT
CASSAWGYTDTQYF
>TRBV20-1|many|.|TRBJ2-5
TGCAGTGCTAGTCCCAGGGTTTTGAAGACCCAGTACTTC
CSASPRVLKTQYF
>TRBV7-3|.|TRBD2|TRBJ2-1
TGTGCCAGCAGCTTAATGGCGGGGGACTCCTACAATGAGCAGTTCTTC
CASSLMAGDSYNEQFF
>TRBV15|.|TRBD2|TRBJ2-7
TGTGCCACCAGACCGATAGCGGGAGTACCCTACGAGCAGTACTTC
CATRPIAGVPYEQYF
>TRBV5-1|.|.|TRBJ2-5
TGCGCCAGCAGCTTGGACGGAGCCCTGGCAGTGGAGACCCAGTACTTC
CASSLDGALAVETQYF
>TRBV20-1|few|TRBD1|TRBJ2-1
TGCAGTGCTAACCGACAGGGTGGAGTGGGCAATGAGCAGTTCTTC
CSANRQGGVGNEQFF
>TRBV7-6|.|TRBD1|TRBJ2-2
TGTGCCAGCAGCTTCTCAGGGGGCAGGAACACCGGGGAGCTGTTTTTT
CASSFSGGRNTGELFF
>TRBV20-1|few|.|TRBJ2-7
TGCAGTGCTAGAGATCTACAGCAGACCTACGAGCAGTACTTC
CSARDLQQTYEQYF
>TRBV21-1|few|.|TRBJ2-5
TGTGCCAGCAGCAAAGCTCAACATCGGGAGACCCAGTACTTC
CASSKAQHRETQYF
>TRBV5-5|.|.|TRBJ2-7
TGTGCCAGCAGCTCCTTCCAACAAGCCGTAAAGTACGAGCAGTACTTC
CASSSFQQAVKYEQYF
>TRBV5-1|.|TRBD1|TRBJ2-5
TGCGCCAGCAGAACCGGGACAGGCCAGGAGACCCAGTACTTC
CASRTGTGQETQYF
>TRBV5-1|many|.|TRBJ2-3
TGCGCCAGCAGCTTGGGACCGTCGCAAGGTGGTACGCAGTATTTT
CASSLGPSQGGTQYF